This T cell receptor (beta chain) was observed in a study of T-cell memory formation after mild COVID-19. Via MiXCR, TCRdb re-called the 5' RACE reads, giving one row per CDR3 protein. Found here are 450,000 to 650,000 distinct CDR3 sequences, around 21% of them singletons; the top ten hold under 15%. The sample was PBMCs or a T cell subset sorted from them (not recorded which). This sequence originates from an adult woman who had mild COVID-19 (a few samples of this study predate the infection). Cell type and time point are not known.

CDR3 protein: CASSPASGAYEQYF. The CDR3 coding sequence is TGTGCCAGCAGCCCCGCTAGCGGCGCCTACGAGCAGTACTTC. This chain connects TRBV7-2 to TRBJ2-7, with 7 nucleotides matching TRBD2. J gave up 2 bases and V 5 bases, and 6 bases lay outside the gene matches. Germline lookup yields CDR1 SGHTA and CDR2 FQGNSA. The CDR3 sequence is 14 residues long.